This T cell receptor (beta chain) was sequenced for a study of T cell responses to AZD1222 COVID-19 vaccine. Findings of the study overall: Donors in the cohort were predominantly white British and more often female, and clonal diversity was possibly underestimated. Repertoires were collected only later (after the peak T cell response had occurred). Unmutated regions of variants are reportedly targeted by nearly half of spike-specific TCRs. AZD1222 recipients seropositive at baseline numbered only six.

CDR3 size: 15 residues. V gave up 5 bases and J gave up 4 bases; unmatched junction bases: 8. Germline values: CDR1 LNHDA, CDR2 SQIVND (reference sequence). Some clones are missing from TCRdb's copy, which holds only in-frame ones; the method was immunoSEQ multiplex PCR. Of about 200,000 clones listed, approximately 93% were seen once; the top ten hold less than 1.2%. Concerning this clone itself: Its target is not known.

This TCR came from an adult who received the AZD1222 COVID-19 vaccine. The chain employs TRBV19 and TRBJ1-5, with 7 bases matching TRBD1. The sequencing used peripheral blood, collected 28 days after the second AZD1222 dose. In DNA form, the CDR3 reads TGTGCCAGTAGTCAGAACAGGGGTGGAAATCAGCCCCAGCATTTT. Translation: CASSQNRGGNQPQHF.